The clone carrying this T cell receptor (beta chain) was detected only a few times. Germline CDR1 and CDR2: SGHRS and YFSETQ. This CDR3 is 11 amino acids long. With 6 bases removed from V and 5 bases from J, the gap between germline ends came to 8 bases. This entry is derived from a study of blood T cell repertoires in COVID-19. Study at large: Sites across the United States, Italy and Spain contributed samples from acute and convalescent COVID-19. The cDNA or gDNA used as material had been derived from T cells, B-cell-depleted T cells, or PBMCs.

Original processing methods: It was from reference gene primer amplification that nucleated cell counts were estimated. Sequencing used immunoSEQ multiplex PCR; TCRdb keeps in-frame clones, though not all of them. Clone size and V and J calls were adopted from that table, with D and trimming inferred from the DNA. The profile shows over 150,000 clones, roughly nine tenths of them singletons. Sequences were obtained from peripheral blood. This clonotype was obtained from a man younger than 40 with acute or convalescent COVID-19. The chain carries TRBV5-1 and TRBJ1-2; D not resolved. The CDR3 reads CASTGDYGYTF. For the CDR3, the DNA is TGCGCCAGCACCGGGGATTATGGCTACACCTTC.